This T cell receptor (beta chain) emerged from a study of control samples from healthy donors and cancer patients. The table came from immunoSEQ multiplex PCR; TCRdb's copy has only in-frame clones and leaves some out. The sample contains tens of thousands of clones, roughly 87% of which appear only once. The CDR3 consists of 12 residues. Trimming pared 5 bases from V and 8 bases from J, leaving 10 bases between. Per the germline V gene, CDR1 is SGHAT and CDR2 is FQNNGV. The sample consisted of blood. This TCR was sampled from a woman in her 50s in good health. V gene TRBV11-2 combines with J gene TRBJ2-1, with D unresolved. The CDR3: CASSLYPHEQFF. The CDR3 DNA sequence: TGTGCCAGCAGCCTCTATCCTCATGAGCAGTTCTTC. Variable domain in full (rest from reference TRBV11-2 and TRBJ2-1): EAGVAQSPRYKIIEKRQSVAFWCNPISGHATLYWYQQILGQGPKLLIQFQNNGVVDDSQLPKDRFSAERLKGVDSTLKIQPAKLEDSAVYLCASSLYPHEQFFGPGTRLTVL.